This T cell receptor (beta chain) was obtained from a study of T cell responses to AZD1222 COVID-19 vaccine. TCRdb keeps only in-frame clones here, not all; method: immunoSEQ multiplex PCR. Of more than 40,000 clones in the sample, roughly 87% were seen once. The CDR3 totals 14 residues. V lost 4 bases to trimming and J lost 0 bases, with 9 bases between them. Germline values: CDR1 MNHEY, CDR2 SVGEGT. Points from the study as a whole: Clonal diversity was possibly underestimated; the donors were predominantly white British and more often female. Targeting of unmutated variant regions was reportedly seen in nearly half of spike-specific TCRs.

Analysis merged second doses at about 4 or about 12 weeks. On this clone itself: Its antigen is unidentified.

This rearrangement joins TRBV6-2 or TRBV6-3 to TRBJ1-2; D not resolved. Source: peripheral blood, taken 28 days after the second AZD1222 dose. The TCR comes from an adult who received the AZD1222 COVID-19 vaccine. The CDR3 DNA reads TGTGCCAGCAGTTCATGGGCAGCTAACTATGGCTACACCTTC. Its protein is CASSSWAANYGYTF.